This T cell receptor (beta chain) appears in the sequencing data of a study of T cell responses to AZD1222 COVID-19 vaccine. General study findings and limits: Clonal diversity was possibly underestimated; the donors were predominantly white British and more often female. Vaccine-associated CD4 TCRs spanned spike, dominant at 160-218 and 743-854. Seropositivity was recorded at baseline in only a handful of AZD1222 recipients. Targets within unmutated variant regions were reportedly found for nearly half of spike-specific TCRs.

This CDR3 contains 16 residues. Germline V gene data show CDR1 as SGHRS and CDR2 as YFSETQ. Trimming left V 1 base short and J 0 bases short, with 8 bases between. About this clone itself: Its antigen is unknown.

This table comes from immunoSEQ multiplex PCR, and its TCRdb copy is limited to in-frame clones, with some not included. This sample has 150,000 to 200,000 clones, with approximately 90% found just once. V usage is TRBV5-1 and J usage is TRBJ2-6; D not resolved. Sequences were derived from peripheral blood, sampled on day 0 of AZD1222 vaccination. This TCR was recovered from an adult in good health. Here the CDR3 reads CASSLTVTSGANVLTF. The CDR3 bases are TGCGCCAGCAGCTTGACGGTGACCTCTGGGGCCAACGTCCTGACTTTC.